The next 5 T cell receptor beta chains were all read from a single sample in a study of response to subunit inactivated influenza vaccine. One entry per CDR3 protein, called by TCRdb with MiXCR from the RT-PCR reads. The sample gives under 550,000 distinct CDR3 sequences, roughly 7.9% of which show up once; roughly 14% is in the top ten. Sequenced here: PBMCs from blood, sampled about 23 months after vaccination. Source of these receptors: a man aged 45 to 75 who received an inactivated influenza vaccine.

This chain joins TRBV12-3 or TRBV12-4 and TRBJ2-5, with a tentative D call TRBD1 (5 bases). The CDR3 loop spans 15 amino acids. Deletions cut 3 bases from V and 1 base from J, with 12 bases between. The chain's CDR3 is CASSFLSDTQETQYF. The CDR3 coding sequence is TGTGCCAGCAGTTTCCTTTCGGACACCCAAGAGACCCAGTACTTC.

A few counts support this clonotype. The gene calls are TRBV7-2 and TRBJ2-7; 10 nucleotides match TRBD2. This CDR3 contains 15 residues. After removal of 0 bases from V and 4 bases from J, the junction contained 3 bases not matched to a gene. CDR1 is SGHTA, CDR2 FQGNSA, per germline. CDR3 loop: CASSLAASGSYEQYF. The DNA for the CDR3 is TGTGCCAGCAGCTTAGCGGCTAGCGGGAGTTACGAGCAGTACTTC.

This clonotype appeared a single time. The V gene is TRBV20-1, the J gene TRBJ2-1, with 12 positions matching TRBD2. The germline gives CDR1 DFQATT, CDR2 SNEGSKA (reference sequence). The CDR3 is 17 amino acids. The V gene end was trimmed by 1 base and the J gene end by 1 base; junction bases not matched to a gene: 5. DNA for the CDR3: TGCAGTGCTAGAGGAGGACTAGCGGGGACTTCCTACAATGAGCAGTTCTTC. This codes for CSARGGLAGTSYNEQFF.

This clonotype was seen repeatedly, ten times or more. This chain uses TRBV3-1 with TRBJ1-1, with unresolved D. The length of the CDR3 is 11 residues. The germline V gene encodes CDR1 LGHDT and CDR2 YNNKEL (reference sequence). V lost 8 bases and J lost 7, with 11 bases in between. CDR3 DNA: TGTGCCAGCGGCGTTGCCGATGAAGCTTTCTTT. Translated, it gives CASGVADEAFF.

The chain uses TRBV18 and TRBJ2-7; the match to TRBD1 covers 8 bases. Unmatched junction bases numbered 3, after V lost 5 bases and J lost 3 bases. The CDR3 loop spans 13 amino acids. The germline V gene encodes CDR1 KGHSH and CDR2 LQKENI. The CDR3 loop is CASSAGQDYEQYF. In DNA, the CDR3 is TGTGCCAGCTCAGCGGGACAGGACTACGAGCAGTACTTC.